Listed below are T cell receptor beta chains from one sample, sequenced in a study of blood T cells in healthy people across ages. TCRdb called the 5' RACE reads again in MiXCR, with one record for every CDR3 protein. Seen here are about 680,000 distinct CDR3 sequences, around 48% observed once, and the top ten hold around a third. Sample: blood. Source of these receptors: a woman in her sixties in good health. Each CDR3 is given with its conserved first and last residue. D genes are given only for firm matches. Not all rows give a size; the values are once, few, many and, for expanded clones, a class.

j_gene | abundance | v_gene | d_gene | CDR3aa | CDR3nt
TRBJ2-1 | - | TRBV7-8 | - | CASSSLVTTSYNEQFF | TGTGCCAGCAGCTCTCTCGTTACTACCTCCTACAATGAGCAGTTCTTC
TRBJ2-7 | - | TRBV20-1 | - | CSARGVARTVSYEQYF | TGCAGTGCTAGAGGCGTGGCACGGACCGTTTCCTACGAGCAGTACTTC
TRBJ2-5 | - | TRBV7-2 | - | CASSLGGQGEETQYF | TGTGCCAGCAGCTTAGGAGGGCAAGGGGAAGAGACCCAGTACTTC
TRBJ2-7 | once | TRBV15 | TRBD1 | CATSRDRDRGDEQYF | TGTGCCACCAGCAGAGATAGGGACAGGGGGGACGAGCAGTACTTC
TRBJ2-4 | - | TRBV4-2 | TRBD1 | CASSQDWDRPEAQYF | TGTGCCAGCAGCCAAGATTGGGACAGACCAGAGGCCCAGTACTTC
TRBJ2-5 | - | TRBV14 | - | CASSQDRNRPEETQYF | TGTGCCAGCAGCCAAGATAGGAACAGACCTGAAGAGACCCAGTACTTC
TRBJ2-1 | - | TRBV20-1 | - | CSASEIVTGFDEQFF | TGCAGTGCTAGTGAAATAGTTACGGGGTTCGATGAGCAGTTCTTC
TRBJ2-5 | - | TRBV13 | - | CASSSLLGPVETQYF | TGTGCCAGCAGCTCCCTGCTAGGGCCGGTCGAGACCCAGTACTTC
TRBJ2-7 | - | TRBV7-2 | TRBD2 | CGTSGYNEQYF | TGTGGGACTAGCGGATACAATGAGCAGTACTTC
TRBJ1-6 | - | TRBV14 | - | CASSLFSSYNSPLHF | TGTGCCAGCAGCCTTTTTAGCTCCTATAATTCACCCCTCCACTTT
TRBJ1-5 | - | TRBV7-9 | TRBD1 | CASRTRDRVKLNQPQHF | TGTGCCAGCAGAACCCGGGACAGGGTAAAACTCAATCAGCCCCAGCATTTT
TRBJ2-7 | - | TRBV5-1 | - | CASSLGTPQYEQYF | TGCGCCAGCAGCTTGGGGACACCCCAGTACGAGCAGTACTTC
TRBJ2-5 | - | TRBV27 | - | CASSLRLGGMQETQYF | TGTGCCAGCAGTTTAAGACTAGGTGGGATGCAGGAGACCCAGTACTTC
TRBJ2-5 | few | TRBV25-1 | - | CASALGARETQYF | TGTGCCAGCGCCCTGGGGGCGAGAGAGACCCAGTACTTC
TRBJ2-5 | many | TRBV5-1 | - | CASSLGGEETQYF | TGCGCCAGCAGCTTGGGCGGGGAAGAGACCCAGTACTTC
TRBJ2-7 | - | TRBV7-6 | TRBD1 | CASSYDQSGTGAEQYF | TGTGCCAGCAGCTACGACCAGTCCGGGACAGGGGCCGAGCAGTACTTC
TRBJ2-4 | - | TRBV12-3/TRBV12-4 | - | CASSLDVRGHIQYF | TGTGCCAGCAGTTTAGACGTCAGGGGACACATTCAGTACTTC
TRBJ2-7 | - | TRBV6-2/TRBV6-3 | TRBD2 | CASSYGTSGWSSYEQYF | TGTGCCAGCAGTTACGGGACTAGCGGGTGGAGCTCCTACGAGCAGTACTTC
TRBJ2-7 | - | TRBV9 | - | CASSVGGDSRTYEQYF | TGTGCCAGCAGCGTGGGGGGTGACAGCCGTACCTACGAGCAGTACTTC
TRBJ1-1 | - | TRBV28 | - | CASSLNRVAEAFF | TGTGCCAGCAGTTTAAACAGGGTCGCTGAAGCTTTCTTT
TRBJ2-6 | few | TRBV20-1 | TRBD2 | CSATKGGSIGANVLTF | TGCAGTGCTACGAAGGGCGGGAGTATCGGGGCCAACGTCCTGACTTTC
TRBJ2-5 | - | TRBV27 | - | CASSAYREGGVTQYF | TGTGCCAGCAGCGCTTACAGGGAGGGTGGGGTGACCCAGTACTTC